The entry that follows covers one TCR beta chain sequence. In the study's own analysis: Estimated nucleated cell counts came from reference gene primer amplification. The table came from immunoSEQ multiplex PCR; TCRdb's copy has only in-frame clones and leaves some out. V and J calls and clone size are copied from that table; D and trimming were computed from the DNA. The sample has roughly 120,000 clones, about 80% seen once. V dropped 7 bases and J dropped 4; count of bases not matched to a gene: 11. The CDR3 runs 15 residues. Germline V gene lookup returns CDR1 MNHNY and CDR2 SVGAGI (reference sequence). This specimen belongs to a study of blood T cell repertoires in COVID-19. Study details: Specimens from acute and convalescent COVID-19 originated in the United States, Italy and Spain. T cells, B-cell-depleted T cells, or PBMCs provided the cDNA or gDNA that served as material.

The sample taken for sequencing was peripheral blood. The TCR sequence derives from a man aged 65 to 79 with active or convalescent COVID-19. The rearrangement links TRBV6-6 to TRBJ2-5; 8 positions match TRBD1. This CDR3 is CASILGQGLSETQYF. As DNA, the CDR3 is TGTGCCAGCATCCTAGGACAGGGACTCTCAGAGACCCAGTACTTC.